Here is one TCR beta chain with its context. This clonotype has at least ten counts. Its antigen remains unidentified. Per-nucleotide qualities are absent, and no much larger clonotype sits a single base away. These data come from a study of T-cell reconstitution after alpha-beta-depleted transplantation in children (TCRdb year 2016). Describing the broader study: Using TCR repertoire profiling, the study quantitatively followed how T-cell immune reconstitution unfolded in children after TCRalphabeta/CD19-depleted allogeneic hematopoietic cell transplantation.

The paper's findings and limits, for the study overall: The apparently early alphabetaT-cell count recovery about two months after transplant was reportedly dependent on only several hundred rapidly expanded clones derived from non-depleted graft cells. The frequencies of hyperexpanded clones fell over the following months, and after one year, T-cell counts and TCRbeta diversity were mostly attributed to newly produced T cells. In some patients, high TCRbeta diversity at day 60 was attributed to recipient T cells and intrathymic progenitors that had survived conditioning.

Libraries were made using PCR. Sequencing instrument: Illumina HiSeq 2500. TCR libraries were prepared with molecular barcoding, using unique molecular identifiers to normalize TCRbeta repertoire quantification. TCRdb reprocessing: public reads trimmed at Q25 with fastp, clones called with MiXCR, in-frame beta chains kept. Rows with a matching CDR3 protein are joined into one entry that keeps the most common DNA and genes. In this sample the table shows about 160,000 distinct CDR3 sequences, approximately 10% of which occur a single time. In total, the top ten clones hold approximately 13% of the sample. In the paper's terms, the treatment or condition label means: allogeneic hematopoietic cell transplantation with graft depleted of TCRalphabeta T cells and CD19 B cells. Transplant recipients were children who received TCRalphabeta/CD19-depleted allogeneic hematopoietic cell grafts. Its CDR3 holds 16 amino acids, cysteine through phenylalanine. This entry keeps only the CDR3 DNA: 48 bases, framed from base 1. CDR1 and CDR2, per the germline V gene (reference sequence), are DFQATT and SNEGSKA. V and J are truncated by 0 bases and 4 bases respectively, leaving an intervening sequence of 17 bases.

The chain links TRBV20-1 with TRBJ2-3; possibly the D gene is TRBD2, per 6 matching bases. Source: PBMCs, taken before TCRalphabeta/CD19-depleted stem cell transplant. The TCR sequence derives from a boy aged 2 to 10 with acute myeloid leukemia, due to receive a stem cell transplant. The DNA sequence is TGCAGTGCTAGAGATCCGGCGGGAACCCCCGCAGATACGCAGTATTTT. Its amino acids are CSARDPAGTPADTQYF.